Shown below are 23 T cell receptor beta chains from a single sample sequenced in a study of blood T cell repertoires in COVID-19. Produced via immunoSEQ multiplex PCR; TCRdb's table is partial and in-frame only. The top ten clones hold roughly 5.2% of a sample with about 38,000 clones, 85% of them seen once. The sample comprised peripheral blood. The origin of the receptors is a man aged 50 or older with active COVID-19.

CDR3 loop: CASSWTGGNTEAFF. Written as DNA, the CDR3 is TGCGCCAGCAGTTGGACAGGGGGGAACACTGAAGCTTTCTTT. The chain couples TRBV5-1 to TRBJ1-1; 10 nucleotides match TRBD1. CDR3 length equals 14 residues. The germline V gene encodes CDR1 SGHRS and CDR2 YFSETQ. V trimming: 5 bases; J trimming: 1 base; junction bases outside the gene matches: 2.

The V call is TRBV10-1, the J call TRBJ2-6; a possible D gene is TRBD2 (5 bases). V lost 4 bases and J lost 2, with 9 bases in between. The CDR3 length is 15 residues. Germline V gene sequence: CDR1 WNHNN, CDR2 SYGVQD (reference sequence). The CDR3 DNA reads TGCGCCAGCAGTGGATCCGGGACTGGGGCCAACGTCCTGACTTTC. It codes for CASSGSGTGANVLTF.

This chain joins TRBV10-1 and TRBJ2-2; D is perhaps TRBD2 (6 bases). V was trimmed by 0 bases and J by 6 bases, leaving 11 bases between them. Germline values: CDR1 WNHNN, CDR2 SYGVQD (reference sequence). This CDR3 has 15 amino acids. The CDR3 nucleotides read TGCGCCAGCAGTGAGTCAGGAGGGGACCCCGGGGAGCTGTTTTTT. Translating gives CASSESGGDPGELFF.

This chain joins TRBV28 and TRBJ2-1; D is possibly TRBD1 (5 bases). Per the germline V gene, CDR1 is MDHEN and CDR2 is SYDVKM. There are 14 residues in the CDR3. Trimming stripped 3 bases from V and 6 bases from J, with 12 bases between. The CDR3 nucleotides read TGTGCCAGCAGTTTCGGCGATGGGGCCAATGAGCAGTTCTTC. It encodes CASSFGDGANEQFF.

The rearrangement joins TRBV7-9 to TRBJ2-3; D possibly corresponds to TRBD1 (5 bases). This CDR3 comprises 14 residues. V was cut by 2 bases and J by 5 bases, with 11 bases left in between. From germline, CDR1 is SEHNR and CDR2 FQNEAQ (reference sequence). The CDR3 DNA follows: TGTGCCAGCAGCTTAAGGGCGCAGGGAGATACGCAGTATTTT. Amino acid sequence: CASSLRAQGDTQYF. The full variable domain, in which reference TRBV7-9 and TRBJ2-3 provide the parts outside the CDR3, is DTGVSQNPRHKITKRGQNVTFRCDPISEHNRLYWYRQTLGQGPEFLTYFQNEAQLEKSRLLSDRFSAERPKGSFSTLEIQRTEQGDSAMYLCASSLRAQGDTQYFGPGTRLTVL.

The chain combines TRBV4-2 with TRBJ1-2; tentatively, D is TRBD1 (6 bases). V was trimmed by 0 bases and J by 5 bases, leaving 13 bases between them. The CDR3 loop spans 15 amino acids. The germline V gene has CDR1 LGHNA and CDR2 YNFKEQ. Here the CDR3 reads CASSQEGAVSYGYTF. The CDR3 region has the DNA TGTGCCAGCAGCCAAGAGGGGGCGGTTTCTTATGGCTACACCTTC.

This clone was recorded only once. This chain connects TRBV27 to TRBJ2-1; 7 positions agree with TRBD2. The V gene end was trimmed by 10 bases and the J gene end by 4 bases; junction bases not matched to a gene: 7. The CDR3 sequence is 13 residues long. Germline V gene lookup returns CDR1 MNHEY and CDR2 SMNVEV (reference sequence). The CDR3, as DNA: TGTGCCACCGGGCTAGCGGTTTACAATGAGCAGTTCTTC. Translated, it gives CATGLAVYNEQFF.

The rearrangement joins TRBV10-2 to TRBJ1-1; no reliable D call. Germline CDR1 WSHSY, CDR2 SAAADI. The V and J ends lost 2 bases and 8 bases respectively, with 6 bases between them. The CDR3 is made up of 11 amino acids. The CDR3: CASSEGQEAFF. The CDR3 DNA sequence: TGCGCCAGCAGTGAGGGGCAGGAAGCTTTCTTT.

J is TRBJ2-1 and V is TRBV11-2, with TRBD1 matching over 8 bases. The trim removed 0 bases at V and 7 bases at J, leaving 2 bases unmatched. This CDR3 comprises 14 residues. CDR1 and CDR2 (germline): SGHAT, FQNNGV. As DNA, the CDR3 is TGTGCCAGCAGCTTAGACAGGGGGCTAAATGAGCAGTTCTTC. It specifies CASSLDRGLNEQFF.

J is TRBJ2-7 and V is TRBV27; unclear D gene. The CDR3 spans 14 residues. Germline V gives CDR1 MNHEY, CDR2 SMNVEV (reference sequence). The germline V and J ends were trimmed by 2 bases and 1 base, with 9 bases remaining between them. CDR3 in DNA: TGTGCCAGCAGTTTAGTGGCAGGATCCTACGAGCAGTACTTC. This encodes CASSLVAGSYEQYF.

V usage is TRBV11-2 and J usage is TRBJ1-1; 11 positions match TRBD1. V trimming: 0 bases; J trimming: 4 bases; junction bases outside the gene matches: 7. CDR1 and CDR2 from the germline V gene are SGHAT and FQNNGV. The CDR3 sequence is 17 residues long. The CDR3 here is CASSLERGTGGATEAFF. The CDR3 region has the DNA TGTGCCAGCAGCTTAGAGAGGGGGACAGGGGGAGCCACTGAAGCTTTCTTT.

The chain has TRBV7-8 and TRBJ1-5, with 8 bases identical to TRBD1. The ends lost 5 bases at V and 3 bases at J; junction bases unmatched: 6. The CDR3 loop spans 15 amino acids. CDR1 SGHVS and CDR2 FQNEAQ come from the germline V gene. In DNA form, the CDR3 reads TGTGCCAGCAGCGAGGGACAGGCTTACAATCAGCCCCAGCATTTT. The encoded protein is CASSEGQAYNQPQHF.

The gene calls are TRBV28 and TRBJ1-4, with TRBD1 matching over 7 bases. Germline CDR1 is MDHEN and CDR2 is SYDVKM. The junction had 9 bases not matched to a gene; V was cut back by 4 bases and J by 4 bases. The CDR3 is made up of 16 amino acids. Here the CDR3 reads CASSSPRTGLNEKLFF. CDR3 nucleotides: TGTGCCAGCAGTTCACCAAGGACAGGCCTTAATGAAAAACTGTTTTTT.

V is TRBV10-3 and J is TRBJ2-3; 7 nucleotides match TRBD1. The CDR3 sequence is 15 residues long. The ends lost 4 bases at V and 9 bases at J; junction bases unmatched: 13. The V gene's germline CDR1 is ENHRY and CDR2 SYGVKD. The CDR3 DNA reads as TGTGCCATCAGTGCGCTTGACCCAGGGGGTGGGACGCAGTATTTT. Translated: CAISALDPGGGTQYF.

This rearrangement joins TRBV3-1 (or the pseudogene TRBV3-2) to TRBJ2-5, with 9 bases identical to TRBD2. Germline V lookup: CDR1 LGHDT, CDR2 YNNKEL (reference sequence). This CDR3 has 16 residues. Trimming cost V 2 bases and J 2 bases; bases outside gene matches: 6. The CDR3 region has the DNA TGTGCCAGCAGCCAATATAGCGGGGGACTACAAGAGACCCAGTACTTC. It translates to CASSQYSGGLQETQYF.

The chain has TRBV12-3 or TRBV12-4 and TRBJ2-7; the D gene is possibly TRBD1 (5 bases). V was trimmed by 8 bases and J by 4 bases, leaving 15 bases between them. This CDR3 spans 13 amino acids. For the CDR3, the DNA is TGTGCCAGCGGGCAGGGTAATTCTTACGAGCAGTACTTC. Translation: CASGQGNSYEQYF.

CDR3 bases: TGTGCCACCGGCGGGGACTTGGGGGAGCAGTACTTC. Translated: CATGGDLGEQYF. The chain carries TRBV24-1 and TRBJ2-7, with D possibly TRBD2 on 6 matching bases. The CDR3 has 12 residues. The ends were cut back, 9 bases at V and 7 bases at J, with 15 bases in the middle. Germline V gene lookup returns CDR1 KGHDR and CDR2 SFDVKD.

The V and J genes are TRBV6-1 and TRBJ1-5; 12 bases are shared with TRBD1. This CDR3 has 18 amino acids. V lost 4 bases and J lost 1; bases outside the gene matches: 8. Germline CDR1 reads MNHNS; CDR2 reads SASEGT. CDR3 sequence: CASSGPGQGAGSNQPQHF. Written as DNA, the CDR3 is TGTGCCAGCAGTGGCCCGGGACAGGGGGCTGGGAGCAATCAGCCCCAGCATTTT.

This chain connects TRBV7-6 to TRBJ1-2; D may be TRBD1 (5 bases). V gave up 5 bases and J gave up 0 bases, with 16 bases separating them. This CDR3 contains 16 residues. The germline V gene has CDR1 SGHVS and CDR2 FNYEAQ. CDR3 loop: CASSPGLGPANYGYTF. CDR3 bases: TGTGCCAGCAGCCCAGGGCTAGGTCCCGCTAACTATGGCTACACCTTC.

The chain links TRBV7-2 to TRBJ2-1; 8 nucleotides match TRBD2. The V segment lost 5 bases and the J segment 8 bases; nucleotides outside the gene matches: 14. Germline V gene data show CDR1 as SGHTA and CDR2 as FQGNSA. The CDR3 loop spans 16 amino acids. CDR3 DNA sequence: TGTGCCAGCAGCCCCGGTGGCGGGGGGATTCCCTATGAGCAGTTCTTC. Translating it yields CASSPGGGGIPYEQFF.

This chain links TRBV13 with TRBJ2-7; tentative D call: TRBD2 (6 bases). CDR1 and CDR2 from the germline V gene are PRHDT and FYEKMQ (reference sequence). The CDR3 sequence is 13 residues long. Trimming left V 3 bases short and J 2 bases short, with 8 bases between. CDR3 nucleotide sequence: TGTGCCAGCAGCTTCGGGAGTCCCTACGAGCAGTACTTC. Protein: CASSFGSPYEQYF.

The V gene is TRBV7-2, the J gene TRBJ2-7, with a weak D call TRBD1 (5 bases). The CDR3 is 14 residues long. Germline V CDR1 and CDR2: SGHTA, FQGNSA. V lost 1 base and J lost 3, with 10 bases in between. The CDR3, as DNA: TGTGCCAGCAGCTTAGGTACAGGAAACTACGAGCAGTACTTC. It encodes CASSLGTGNYEQYF.

This rearrangement joins TRBV29-1 to TRBJ2-1; 9 bases align to TRBD1. CDR1 is SQVTM, CDR2 ANQGSEA, per germline. V lost 7 bases, J lost 7 bases, and 5 bases stayed unmatched. This CDR3 spans 12 amino acids. The CDR3 loop is CSGDRDGNEQFF. Here the CDR3 DNA reads TGCAGCGGGGACAGGGATGGTAATGAGCAGTTCTTC.